The rows below give T cell receptor beta chains drawn from one sample of a study of radiotherapy plus CTLA-4 blockade in lung cancer. Measured with immunoSEQ multiplex PCR; TCRdb has only the in-frame clones, and not every one. The profile covers some 51,000 clones, with 75% to 85% appearing a single time and 7.5% to 9.5% taken by the ten largest. This material consisted of peripheral blood, taken from a patient treated with radiotherapy plus ipilimumab. Receptors were obtained from a human donor with non-small cell lung cancer who had a complete response to radiotherapy plus ipilimumab. The CDR3 runs from the conserved cysteine through the conserved F or W. A D gene is named only where the DNA matches it firmly. Not every row has a clone size; where given, it reads once, few, many or a size class.

v_call: TRBV30; j_call: TRBJ1-6; clone_size: NA; d_call: NA; cdr3_nt: TGTGCCTGGACGGCGGATTTTTATAATTCACCCCTCCACTTT; cdr3_aa: CAWTADFYNSPLHF
v_call: TRBV10-3; j_call: TRBJ2-2; clone_size: NA; d_call: NA; cdr3_nt: TGTGCCATCAGTGACGTCGGGGAGCTGTTTTTT; cdr3_aa: CAISDVGELFF
v_call: TRBV6-5; j_call: TRBJ1-2; clone_size: NA; d_call: TRBD1; cdr3_nt: TGTGCCAGCAGGCAGGGGGGCGCGAACTATGGCTACACCTTC; cdr3_aa: CASRQGGANYGYTF
v_call: TRBV4-2; j_call: TRBJ2-1; clone_size: NA; d_call: TRBD1; cdr3_nt: TGTGCCAGCAGCCAAGCGACCCGACAGGGGGCATCCTACAATGAGCAGTTCTTC; cdr3_aa: CASSQATRQGASYNEQFF
v_call: TRBV18; j_call: TRBJ2-1; clone_size: NA; d_call: NA; cdr3_nt: TGTGCCAGCTCACCACTCAGGGACATATACAATGAGCAGTTCTTC; cdr3_aa: CASSPLRDIYNEQFF
v_call: TRBV9; j_call: TRBJ1-6; clone_size: NA; d_call: NA; cdr3_nt: TGTGCCAGCAGCGTATCTTCCGGGGCGGGGGTAGGGAGGAATTCACCCCTCCACTTT; cdr3_aa: CASSVSSGAGVGRNSPLHF
v_call: TRBV18; j_call: TRBJ2-2; clone_size: NA; d_call: TRBD1; cdr3_nt: TGTGCCAGCTCACCACGTGGACAGGGGGCCATAGGGGAGCTGTTTTTT; cdr3_aa: CASSPRGQGAIGELFF
v_call: TRBV5-1; j_call: TRBJ1-1; clone_size: NA; d_call: NA; cdr3_nt: TGCGCCAGCAGACCTACGACAGGGAACACTGAAGCTTTCTTT; cdr3_aa: CASRPTTGNTEAFF
v_call: TRBV29-1; j_call: TRBJ2-1; clone_size: NA; d_call: TRBD2; cdr3_nt: TGCAGCGTTGTAAGGGGGTTTGGACTAGCGGTTACCTACAATGAGCAGTTCTTC; cdr3_aa: CSVVRGFGLAVTYNEQFF
v_call: TRBV28; j_call: TRBJ2-5; clone_size: NA; d_call: TRBD2; cdr3_nt: TGTGCCAGCCGGGCACTAGCGGGAGGGGGAGGAGAGACCCAGTACTTC; cdr3_aa: CASRALAGGGGETQYF
v_call: TRBV19; j_call: TRBJ1-5; clone_size: NA; d_call: TRBD1; cdr3_nt: TGTGCCAGTAGGGACAGGGGTTTCAATCAGCCCCAGCATTTT; cdr3_aa: CASRDRGFNQPQHF
v_call: TRBV7-6; j_call: TRBJ1-2; clone_size: NA; d_call: TRBD1; cdr3_nt: TGTGCCAGCAGCTTTGGAACAGGGGGGAACTATGGCTACACCTTC; cdr3_aa: CASSFGTGGNYGYTF
v_call: TRBV18; j_call: TRBJ2-7; clone_size: medium-sized; d_call: TRBD2; cdr3_nt: TGTGCCAGCTCACCAGCGGGGGGCGAGCAGTACTTC; cdr3_aa: CASSPAGGEQYF
v_call: TRBV7-8; j_call: TRBJ2-2; clone_size: NA; d_call: NA; cdr3_nt: TGTGCCAGCAGACGAACATGGGGGGACACCGGGGAGCTGTTTTTT; cdr3_aa: CASRRTWGDTGELFF
v_call: TRBV21-1; j_call: TRBJ1-5; clone_size: NA; d_call: NA; cdr3_nt: TGTGCCAGCAGCAAACGGAGGGGAAGCAATCAGCCCCAGCATTTT; cdr3_aa: CASSKRRGSNQPQHF
v_call: TRBV9; j_call: TRBJ2-7; clone_size: NA; d_call: NA; cdr3_nt: TGTGCCAGCAGCGTAGGTGTAGGGGGTAGCTCCTACGAGCAGTACTTC; cdr3_aa: CASSVGVGGSSYEQYF
v_call: TRBV5-8; j_call: TRBJ2-2; clone_size: NA; d_call: TRBD1; cdr3_nt: TGTGCCAGCAGCTCGAACAGGGGTAACACCGGGGAGCTGTTTTTT; cdr3_aa: CASSSNRGNTGELFF
v_call: TRBV5-1; j_call: TRBJ1-1; clone_size: NA; d_call: TRBD1; cdr3_nt: TGCGCCAGCAAGGACAGGGGGAACACTGAAGCTTTCTTT; cdr3_aa: CASKDRGNTEAFF
v_call: TRBV7-9; j_call: TRBJ2-5; clone_size: NA; d_call: NA; cdr3_nt: TGTGCCAGCAGCTTGGGTAGCGGAGGCTCTCTTGTCTCACAAGAGACCCAGTACTTC; cdr3_aa: CASSLGSGGSLVSQETQYF
v_call: TRBV7-9; j_call: TRBJ2-1; clone_size: few; d_call: NA; cdr3_nt: TGTGCCAGCAGCCTCTTTGGCGAGCGGGCCGTGAATGAGCAGTTCTTC; cdr3_aa: CASSLFGERAVNEQFF
v_call: TRBV10-3; j_call: TRBJ1-4; clone_size: NA; d_call: NA; cdr3_nt: TGTGCCATCAGTGACAATAATGAAAAACTGTTTTTT; cdr3_aa: CAISDNNEKLFF
v_call: TRBV5-1; j_call: TRBJ2-5; clone_size: NA; d_call: NA; cdr3_nt: TGCGCCAGCAGCTTGGACCCCGGTGAGACCCAGTACTTC; cdr3_aa: CASSLDPGETQYF
v_call: TRBV28; j_call: TRBJ1-2; clone_size: NA; d_call: NA; cdr3_nt: TGTGCCAGCAGTTTCACCCGTCTCGGGGGCTACACCTTC; cdr3_aa: CASSFTRLGGYTF
v_call: TRBV11-3; j_call: TRBJ2-2; clone_size: NA; d_call: NA; cdr3_nt: TGTGCCAGCAGGAAGACAGGATCGAACACCGGGGAGCTGTTTTTT; cdr3_aa: CASRKTGSNTGELFF
v_call: TRBV18; j_call: TRBJ2-5; clone_size: NA; d_call: NA; cdr3_nt: TGTGCCAGCTCACAGGGGTTCCAAGAGACCCAGTACTTC; cdr3_aa: CASSQGFQETQYF
v_call: TRBV4-3; j_call: TRBJ1-2; clone_size: NA; d_call: NA; cdr3_nt: TGCGCCAGCAGCCAAGATCACGGCGAACCACTATATGGCTACACCTTC; cdr3_aa: CASSQDHGEPLYGYTF
v_call: TRBV6-6; j_call: TRBJ2-2; clone_size: NA; d_call: TRBD1; cdr3_nt: TGTGCCAGCGGACAGGAAGACACCGGGGAGCTGTTTTTT; cdr3_aa: CASGQEDTGELFF
v_call: TRBV10-2; j_call: TRBJ1-6; clone_size: NA; d_call: NA; cdr3_nt: TGCGCCAGCAGTGAGACAGTTAACGCACCCCTCCACTTT; cdr3_aa: CASSETVNAPLHF
v_call: TRBV7-9; j_call: TRBJ1-1; clone_size: NA; d_call: NA; cdr3_nt: TGTGCCAGCAGCCCGCGGACAGAGAACACTGAAGCTTTCTTT; cdr3_aa: CASSPRTENTEAFF
v_call: TRBV7-7; j_call: TRBJ1-1; clone_size: NA; d_call: NA; cdr3_nt: TGTGCTAGCAGCCCTCAGGGGACACAAAACACTGAAGCTTTCTTT; cdr3_aa: CASSPQGTQNTEAFF
v_call: TRBV30; j_call: TRBJ1-3; clone_size: NA; d_call: TRBD1; cdr3_nt: TGTGCCTGGAGTCCCGGACAGGGGGTATACCTCACTGGCTCTGGAAACACCATATATTTT; cdr3_aa: CAWSPGQGVYLTGSGNTIYF